The rows below give T cell receptor beta chains drawn from one sample of a study of T cell repertoires in cytomegalovirus infection. TCRdb itself ran the reads through MiXCR, one entry per CDR3 protein. This table holds 650,000 to 900,000 distinct CDR3 sequences, around a third found once. Antigens for these TCRs are unknown. The source material was cultured CD8+ T cells from PBMCs, sampled from culture after CMV antigen stimulation. Receptors were obtained from a human donor in good health (CMV status not recorded). Some clones in this sample may be carry-over from other donors' samples. The CDR3 runs from the conserved cysteine through the conserved F or W. D genes are given only for firm matches. Expanded clones get a size class; other rows say once, few or many, or leave the size out.

few | TRBD1 | TRBJ1-1 | TRBV7-9 | TGTGCCAGCAGCGCAACAGGGGAGGAGGAAGCTTTCTTT | CASSATGEEEAFF
few | NA | TRBJ1-4 | TRBV7-6 | TGTGCCAGCAGCCCCGAGAAGGCTGGTGAAAAACTGTTTTTT | CASSPEKAGEKLFF
NA | NA | TRBJ1-3 | TRBV7-8 | TGTGCCAGCAGCCGCTTGCGAACAGGGAGCTCTGGAAACACCATATATTTT | CASSRLRTGSSGNTIYF
NA | NA | TRBJ1-1 | TRBV6-6 | TGTGCCAGCAGTTACTTTGGACAGCCGAACACTGAAGCTTTCTTT | CASSYFGQPNTEAFF
NA | TRBD2 | TRBJ2-3 | TRBV7-9 | TGTGCCAGCAGACCTGCCCCGGGTAGCGGGGGGGCCCAAGATACGCAGTATTTT | CASRPAPGSGGAQDTQYF
few | TRBD1 | TRBJ1-4 | TRBV28 | TGTGCCAGCGTAACAGGGGGGGCTAATGAAAAACTGTTTTTT | CASVTGGANEKLFF
many | NA | TRBJ2-7 | TRBV7-9 | TGTGCCAGCAGCTTAACAGGATCGTATGGGGAGCAGTACTTC | CASSLTGSYGEQYF
NA | NA | TRBJ1-5 | TRBV19 | TGTGCCACTAGACAGGTTAGCAATCAGCCCCAGCATTTT | CATRQVSNQPQHF
NA | TRBD2 | TRBJ2-2 | TRBV19 | TGTGCCAGTAGTATCCTGACTAGCGAGGACATGAACACCGGGGAGCTGTTTTTT | CASSILTSEDMNTGELFF
few | NA | TRBJ1-1 | TRBV19 | TGTGCCAGCTCGGAAATGAACACTGAAGCTTTCTTT | CASSEMNTEAFF
few | NA | TRBJ1-2 | TRBV7-9 | TGTGCCAGCAGCTTCAAAGACCCCTATGGCTACACCTTC | CASSFKDPYGYTF
NA | NA | TRBJ1-1 | TRBV4-1 | TGCGCCAGCAGCCAAGGTTTGGTGAACACTGAAGCTTTCTTT | CASSQGLVNTEAFF
NA | NA | TRBJ2-3 | TRBV27 | TGTGCCAGCAGTTCCCGCAGAGATACGCAGTATTTT | CASSSRRDTQYF
NA | NA | TRBJ2-2 | TRBV25-1 | TGTGCCAGCCTCCCCCACGACACAGGCACCACCGGGGAGCTGTTTTTT | CASLPHDTGTTGELFF
many | NA | TRBJ1-5 | TRBV7-8 | TGTGCCAGCAGCTTTTCCAGCAATCAGCCCCAGCATTTT | CASSFSSNQPQHF
NA | TRBD1 | TRBJ2-1 | TRBV5-8 | TGTGCCAGCAGCCACCGGGACAGGGTCGCCTACAATGAGCAGTTCTTC | CASSHRDRVAYNEQFF
NA | NA | TRBJ1-1 | TRBV27 | TGTGCCAGCACACCGGACATACTGAACACTGAAGCTTTCTTT | CASTPDILNTEAFF
NA | NA | TRBJ1-1 | TRBV6-2/TRBV6-3 | TGTGCCATACACTCGGGGGCGATGAACACTGAAGCTTTCTTT | CAIHSGAMNTEAFF
NA | TRBD1 | TRBJ2-7 | TRBV7-4 | TGTGCCAGCAGCTTAAGGGGGGACAGGCCCTACGAGCAGTACTTC | CASSLRGDRPYEQYF
NA | NA | TRBJ2-7 | TRBV27 | TGTGCCAGCAGTCTCAGGGGTCCCCTATACGAGCAGTACTTC | CASSLRGPLYEQYF
NA | NA | TRBJ2-5 | TRBV27 | TGTGCCAGCAGCTTCGCGATGGGCAGTCGTGAAGAGACCCAGTACTTC | CASSFAMGSREETQYF
few | NA | TRBJ2-2 | TRBV7-9 | TGTGCCAGCCCAAGTCTGCCAGCCACGGGCACCGGGGAGCTGTTTTTT | CASPSLPATGTGELFF
many | NA | TRBJ2-6 | TRBV7-2 | TGTGCCAGCAGCTTAGGACCGTACTCTGGGGCCAACGTCCTGACTTTC | CASSLGPYSGANVLTF
few | NA | TRBJ2-2 | TRBV19 | TGTGCCAGTACCCATTCCGATGCGGGGGAGCTGTTTTTT | CASTHSDAGELFF
NA | NA | TRBJ1-6 | TRBV4-1 | TGCGCCAGCAGCCGGGAAGGCTTCAATTCACCCCTCCACTTT | CASSREGFNSPLHF
NA | TRBD1 | TRBJ1-5 | TRBV27 | TGTGCCAGCAGTTCCTTGGACAGGGGCAATAAGCCCCAGCATTTT | CASSSLDRGNKPQHF
NA | TRBD2 | TRBJ2-3 | TRBV11-1 | TGTGCCAGCAGCTTCAAACGGACTAGCGGGGCTACAGATACGCAGTATTTT | CASSFKRTSGATDTQYF